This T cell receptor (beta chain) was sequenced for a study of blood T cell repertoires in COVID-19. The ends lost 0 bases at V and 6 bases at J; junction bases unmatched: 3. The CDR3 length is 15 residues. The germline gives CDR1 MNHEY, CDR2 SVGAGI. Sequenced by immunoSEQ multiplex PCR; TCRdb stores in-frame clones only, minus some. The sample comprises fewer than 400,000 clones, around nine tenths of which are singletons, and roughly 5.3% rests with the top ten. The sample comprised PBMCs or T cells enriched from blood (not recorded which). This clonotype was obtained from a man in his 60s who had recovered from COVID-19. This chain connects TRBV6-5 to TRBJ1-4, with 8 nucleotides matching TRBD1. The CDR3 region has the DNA TGTGCCAGCAGTTACTCGAAACAGGGGGATGAAAAACTGTTTTTT. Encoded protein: CASSYSKQGDEKLFF.